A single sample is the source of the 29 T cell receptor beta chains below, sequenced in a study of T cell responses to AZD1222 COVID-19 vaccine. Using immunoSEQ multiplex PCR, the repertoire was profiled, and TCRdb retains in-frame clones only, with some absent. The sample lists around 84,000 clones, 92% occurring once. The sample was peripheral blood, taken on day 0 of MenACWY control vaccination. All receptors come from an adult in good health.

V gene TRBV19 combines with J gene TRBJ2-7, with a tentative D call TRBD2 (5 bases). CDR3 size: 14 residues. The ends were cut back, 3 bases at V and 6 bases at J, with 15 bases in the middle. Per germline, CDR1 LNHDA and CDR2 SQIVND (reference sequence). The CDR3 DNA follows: TGTGCCAGTAGTATTACGTCGGGGTTCTCCGAGCAGTACTTC. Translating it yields CASSITSGFSEQYF.

The CDR3, as DNA: TGTGCCAGCAGCCCAACAGGGGGCCAAAACATTCAGTACTTC. Translating gives CASSPTGGQNIQYF. The rearrangement joins TRBV7-2 to TRBJ2-4, with 9 nucleotides matching TRBD1. The CDR3 has 14 residues. Germline values: CDR1 SGHTA, CDR2 FQGNSA. V shed 5 bases, J shed 5 bases, and the junction held 4 bases outside the gene matches.

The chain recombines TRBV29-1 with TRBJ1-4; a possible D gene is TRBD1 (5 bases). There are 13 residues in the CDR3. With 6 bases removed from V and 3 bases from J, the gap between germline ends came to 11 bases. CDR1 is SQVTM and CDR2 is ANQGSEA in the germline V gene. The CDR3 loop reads CSVPGEANEKLFF. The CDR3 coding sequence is TGCAGCGTCCCGGGGGAGGCTAATGAAAAACTGTTTTTT.

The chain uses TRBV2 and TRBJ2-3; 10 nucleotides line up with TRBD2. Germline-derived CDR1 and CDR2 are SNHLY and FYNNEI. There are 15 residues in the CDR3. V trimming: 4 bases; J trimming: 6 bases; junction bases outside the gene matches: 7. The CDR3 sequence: CASSGASGSLDTQYF. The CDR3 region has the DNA TGTGCCAGCAGTGGGGCTAGCGGGAGTTTGGATACGCAGTATTTT. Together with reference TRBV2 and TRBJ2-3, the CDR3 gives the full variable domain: EPEVTQTPSHQVTQMGQEVILRCVPISNHLYFYWYRQILGQKVEFLVSFYNNEISEKSEIFDDQFSVERPDGSNFTLKIRSTKLEDSAMYFCASSGASGSLDTQYFGPGTRLTVL.

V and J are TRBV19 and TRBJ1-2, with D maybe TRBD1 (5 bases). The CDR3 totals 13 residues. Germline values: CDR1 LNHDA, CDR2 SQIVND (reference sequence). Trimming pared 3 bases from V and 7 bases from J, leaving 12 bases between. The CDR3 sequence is CASSMGQGSGYTF. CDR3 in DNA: TGTGCCAGTAGTATGGGGCAGGGCTCTGGCTACACCTTC.

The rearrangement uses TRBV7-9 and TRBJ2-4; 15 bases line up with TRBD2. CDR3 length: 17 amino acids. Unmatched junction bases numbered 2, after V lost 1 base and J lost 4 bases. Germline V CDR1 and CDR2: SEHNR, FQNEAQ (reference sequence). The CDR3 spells CASSLGGTSGRKNIQYF. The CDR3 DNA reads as TGTGCCAGCAGCTTAGGAGGGACTAGCGGGAGGAAAAACATTCAGTACTTC.

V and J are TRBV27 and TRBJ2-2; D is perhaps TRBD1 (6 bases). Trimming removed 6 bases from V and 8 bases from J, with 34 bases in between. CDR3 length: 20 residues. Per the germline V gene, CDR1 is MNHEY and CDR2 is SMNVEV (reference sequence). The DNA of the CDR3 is TGTGCCAGCAGACGCCTTAGTTTATCTGGGGGCGGTTTAGGCGTGGGGGAGCTGTTTTTT. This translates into CASRRLSLSGGGLGVGELFF.

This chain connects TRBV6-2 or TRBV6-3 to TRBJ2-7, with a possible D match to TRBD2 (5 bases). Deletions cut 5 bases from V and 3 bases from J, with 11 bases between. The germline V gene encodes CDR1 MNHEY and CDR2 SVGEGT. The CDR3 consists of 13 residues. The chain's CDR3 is CASSRTDNYEQYF. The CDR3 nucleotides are TGTGCCAGCAGTAGGACTGACAACTACGAGCAGTACTTC.

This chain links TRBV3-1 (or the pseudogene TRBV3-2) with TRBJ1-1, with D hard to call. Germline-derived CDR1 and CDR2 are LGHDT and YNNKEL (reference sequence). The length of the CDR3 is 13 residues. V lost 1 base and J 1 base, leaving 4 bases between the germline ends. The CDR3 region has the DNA TGTGCCAGCAGCCAAGGCTGGAACACTGAAGCTTTCTTT. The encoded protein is CASSQGWNTEAFF.

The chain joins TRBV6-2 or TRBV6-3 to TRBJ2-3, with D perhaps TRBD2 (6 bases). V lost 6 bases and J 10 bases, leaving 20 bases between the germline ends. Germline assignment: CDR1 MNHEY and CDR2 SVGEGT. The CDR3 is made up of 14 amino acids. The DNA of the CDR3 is TGTGCCAGCAGCCCCAGAAGGGAAGGAGGGGCGCAGTATTTT. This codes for CASSPRREGGAQYF.

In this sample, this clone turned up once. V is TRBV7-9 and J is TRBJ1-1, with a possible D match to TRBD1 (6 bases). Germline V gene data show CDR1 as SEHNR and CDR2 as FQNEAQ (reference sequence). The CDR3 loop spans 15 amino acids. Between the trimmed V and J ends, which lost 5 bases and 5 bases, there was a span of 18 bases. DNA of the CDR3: TGTGCCAGCAGCCGCGCCGGGACAATTTTTACTGAAGCTTTCTTT. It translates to CASSRAGTIFTEAFF.

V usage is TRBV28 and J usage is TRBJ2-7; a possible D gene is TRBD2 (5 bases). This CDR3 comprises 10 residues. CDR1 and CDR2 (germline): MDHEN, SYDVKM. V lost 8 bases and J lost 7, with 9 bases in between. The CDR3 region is CASGGGEQYF. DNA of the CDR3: TGTGCCAGCGGAGGCGGGGAGCAGTACTTC.

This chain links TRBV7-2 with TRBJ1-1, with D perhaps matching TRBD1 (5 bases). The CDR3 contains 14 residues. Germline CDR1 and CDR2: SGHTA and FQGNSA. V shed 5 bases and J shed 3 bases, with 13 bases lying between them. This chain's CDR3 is CASSPWQGDTEAFF. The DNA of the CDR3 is TGTGCCAGCAGCCCCTGGCAGGGAGACACTGAAGCTTTCTTT.

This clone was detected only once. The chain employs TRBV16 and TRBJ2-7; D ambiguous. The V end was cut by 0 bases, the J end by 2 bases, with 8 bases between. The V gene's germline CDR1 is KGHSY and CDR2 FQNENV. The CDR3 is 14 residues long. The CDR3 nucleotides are TGTGCCAGCAGCCAATCGTCCGTAACCTACGAGCAGTACTTC. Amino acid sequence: CASSQSSVTYEQYF.

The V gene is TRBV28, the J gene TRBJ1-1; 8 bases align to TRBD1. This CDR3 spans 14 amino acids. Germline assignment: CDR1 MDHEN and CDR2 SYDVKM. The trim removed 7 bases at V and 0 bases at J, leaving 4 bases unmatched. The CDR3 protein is CASTRTGLNTEAFF. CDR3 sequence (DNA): TGTGCCAGCACCCGGACAGGGTTGAACACTGAAGCTTTCTTT. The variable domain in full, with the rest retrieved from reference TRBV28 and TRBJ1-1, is DVKVTQSSRYLVKRTGEKVFLECVQDMDHENMFWYRQDPGLGLRLIYFSYDVKMKEKGDIPEGYSVSREKKERFSLILESASTNQTSMYLCASTRTGLNTEAFFGQGTRLTVV.

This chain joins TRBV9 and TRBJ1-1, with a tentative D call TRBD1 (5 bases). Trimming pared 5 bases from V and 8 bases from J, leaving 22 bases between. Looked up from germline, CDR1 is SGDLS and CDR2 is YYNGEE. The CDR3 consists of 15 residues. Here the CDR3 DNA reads TGTGCCAGCAGTTCCGCCCCCGACAGCGCGAAAGAAGCTTTCTTT. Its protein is CASSSAPDSAKEAFF.

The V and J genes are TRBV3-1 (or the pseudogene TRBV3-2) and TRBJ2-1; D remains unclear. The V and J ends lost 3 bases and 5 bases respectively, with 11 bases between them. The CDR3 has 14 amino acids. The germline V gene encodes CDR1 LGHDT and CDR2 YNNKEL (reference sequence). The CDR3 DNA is TGTGCCAGCAGCCAGGAAAATTGGGACAATGAGCAGTTCTTC. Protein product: CASSQENWDNEQFF.

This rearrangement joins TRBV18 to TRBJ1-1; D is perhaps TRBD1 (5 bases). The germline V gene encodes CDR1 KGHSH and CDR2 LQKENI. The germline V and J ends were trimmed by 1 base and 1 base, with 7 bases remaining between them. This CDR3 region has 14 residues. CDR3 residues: CASSPRTQNTEAFF. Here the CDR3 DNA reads TGTGCCAGCTCACCACGGACACAGAACACTGAAGCTTTCTTT.

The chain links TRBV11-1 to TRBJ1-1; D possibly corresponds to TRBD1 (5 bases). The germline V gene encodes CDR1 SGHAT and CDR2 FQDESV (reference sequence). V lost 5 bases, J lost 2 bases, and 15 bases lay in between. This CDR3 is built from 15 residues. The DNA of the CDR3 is TGTGCCAGCAGCCCAAGACCGGGACCCAACACTGAAGCTTTCTTT. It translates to CASSPRPGPNTEAFF.

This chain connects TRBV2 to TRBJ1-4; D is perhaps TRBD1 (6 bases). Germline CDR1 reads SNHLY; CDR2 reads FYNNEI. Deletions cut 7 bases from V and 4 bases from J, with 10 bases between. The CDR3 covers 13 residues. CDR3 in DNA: TGTGCCAGCATAGGGACAAATAATGAAAAACTGTTTTTT. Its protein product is CASIGTNNEKLFF.

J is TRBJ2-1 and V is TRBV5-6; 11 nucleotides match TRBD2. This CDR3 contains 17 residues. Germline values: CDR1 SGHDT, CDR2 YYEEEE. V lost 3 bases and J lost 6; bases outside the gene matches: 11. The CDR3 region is CASSYALTSGSGNEQFF. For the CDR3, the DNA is TGTGCCAGCAGCTACGCCCTTACTAGCGGGAGTGGCAATGAGCAGTTCTTC.

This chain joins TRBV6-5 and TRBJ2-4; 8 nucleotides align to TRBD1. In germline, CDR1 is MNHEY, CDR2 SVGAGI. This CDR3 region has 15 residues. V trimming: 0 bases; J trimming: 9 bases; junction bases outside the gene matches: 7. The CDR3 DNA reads TGTGCCAGCAGTTACTCCGGACAGGGTGGAGTCATTCAGTACTTC. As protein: CASSYSGQGGVIQYF.

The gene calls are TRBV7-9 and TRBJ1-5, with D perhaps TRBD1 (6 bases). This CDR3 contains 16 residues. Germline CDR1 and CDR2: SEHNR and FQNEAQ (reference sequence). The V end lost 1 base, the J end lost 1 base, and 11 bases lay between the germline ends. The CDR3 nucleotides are TGTGCCAGCAGCTTAGGTAAAGGACAGAGCAATCAGCCCCAGCATTTT. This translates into CASSLGKGQSNQPQHF.

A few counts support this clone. The CDR3 loop reads CASSSRGLNYGYTF. The CDR3 DNA is TGTGCCAGTAGTAGCAGGGGGCTGAACTATGGCTACACCTTC. This sequence joins TRBV19 and TRBJ1-2, with 8 positions matching TRBD1. This CDR3 is built from 14 residues. J was trimmed by 2 bases and V by 4 bases; bases with no gene match: 3. The germline gives CDR1 LNHDA, CDR2 SQIVND (reference sequence).

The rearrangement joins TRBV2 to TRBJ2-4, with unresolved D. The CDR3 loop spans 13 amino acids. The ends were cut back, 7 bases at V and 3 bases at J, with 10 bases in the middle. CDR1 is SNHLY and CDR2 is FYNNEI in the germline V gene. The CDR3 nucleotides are TGTGCCAGCATGCCCCCTGGCAAAAACATTCAGTACTTC. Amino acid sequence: CASMPPGKNIQYF.

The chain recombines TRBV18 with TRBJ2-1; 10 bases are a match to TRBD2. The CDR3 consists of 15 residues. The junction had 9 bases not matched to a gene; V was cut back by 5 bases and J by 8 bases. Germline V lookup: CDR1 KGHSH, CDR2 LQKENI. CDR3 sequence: CASSILAGDYDEQFF. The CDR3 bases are TGTGCCAGCTCAATTCTAGCGGGAGACTATGATGAGCAGTTCTTC.

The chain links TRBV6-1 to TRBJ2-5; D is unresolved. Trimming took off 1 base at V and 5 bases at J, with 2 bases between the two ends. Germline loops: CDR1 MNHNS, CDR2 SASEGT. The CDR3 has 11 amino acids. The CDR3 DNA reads TGTGCCAGCAGTGAAGTGGAGACCCAGTACTTC. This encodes CASSEVETQYF.

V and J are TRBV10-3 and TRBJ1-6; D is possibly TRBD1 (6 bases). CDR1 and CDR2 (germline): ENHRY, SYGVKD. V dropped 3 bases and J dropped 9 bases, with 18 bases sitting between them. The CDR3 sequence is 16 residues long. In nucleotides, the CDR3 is TGTGCCATCAGTGAAAGATACAGGGAAGGGGGTTCACCCCTCCACTTT. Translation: CAISERYREGGSPLHF.

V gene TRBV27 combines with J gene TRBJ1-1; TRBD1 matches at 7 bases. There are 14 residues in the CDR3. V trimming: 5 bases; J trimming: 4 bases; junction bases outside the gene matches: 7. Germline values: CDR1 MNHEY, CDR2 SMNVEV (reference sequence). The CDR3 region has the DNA TGTGCCAGCAGTCCAAAACAGGGGAGCACTGAAGCTTTCTTT. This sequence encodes CASSPKQGSTEAFF.